This is a list of T cell receptor beta chains from one sample in a study of cytomegalovirus exposure and HLA in healthy donors. The method was immunoSEQ multiplex PCR; TCRdb's version includes in-frame clones alone and lacks a portion of them. The sample includes roughly 120,000 clones, more than 65% of them seen just once. Sequencing was carried out using PBMCs. These receptors all come from a young man in good health and CMV-seropositive. The CDR3 runs from the conserved cysteine through the conserved F or W. D genes are given only for firm matches. Clone size is stated in some rows and not others, as once, few, many or a class when expanded.

abundance: once
j_gene: TRBJ1-1
d_gene: TRBD1
v_gene: TRBV10-3
CDR3nt: TGTGCCATCAGCCTTCGACAGGGGAACACTGAAGCTTTCTTT
CDR3aa: CAISLRQGNTEAFF

abundance: NA
j_gene: TRBJ1-1
d_gene: NA
v_gene: TRBV15
CDR3nt: TGTGCCACCAGCCGGGGGGTTGGTTATGAAGCTTTCTTT
CDR3aa: CATSRGVGYEAFF

abundance: NA
j_gene: TRBJ2-7
d_gene: NA
v_gene: TRBV2
CDR3nt: TGTGCCAGCAACAGGATTTCCTACGAGCAGTACTTC
CDR3aa: CASNRISYEQYF

abundance: NA
j_gene: TRBJ2-1
d_gene: NA
v_gene: TRBV30
CDR3nt: TGTGCCTGGAGTCCCATGTCCTACAATGAGCAGTTCTTC
CDR3aa: CAWSPMSYNEQFF

abundance: NA
j_gene: TRBJ2-2
d_gene: NA
v_gene: TRBV27
CDR3nt: TGTGCCAGCAGTTTTAGTGGCACCGGGGAGCTGTTTTTT
CDR3aa: CASSFSGTGELFF

abundance: NA
j_gene: TRBJ2-2
d_gene: NA
v_gene: TRBV6-4
CDR3nt: TGTGCCAGCAGTGAATCGGTGAACACCGGGGAGCTGTTTTTT
CDR3aa: CASSESVNTGELFF

abundance: once
j_gene: TRBJ1-2
d_gene: NA
v_gene: TRBV14
CDR3nt: TGTGCCAGCAGCCAAGCGAGGGACTATGGCTACACCTTC
CDR3aa: CASSQARDYGYTF

abundance: NA
j_gene: TRBJ1-1
d_gene: NA
v_gene: TRBV29-1
CDR3nt: TGCAGCGGGAAGTCGGGTAGCACTGAAGCTTTCTTT
CDR3aa: CSGKSGSTEAFF

abundance: NA
j_gene: TRBJ2-1
d_gene: TRBD2
v_gene: TRBV4-1
CDR3nt: TGCGCCAGCAGCCAAGGATGGGTTCGGGGGGGCCTAGATGAGCAGTTCTTC
CDR3aa: CASSQGWVRGGLDEQFF

abundance: NA
j_gene: TRBJ2-7
d_gene: NA
v_gene: TRBV10-3
CDR3nt: TGTGCCATCAGTGAGTCGCGGCAGCTTATCTCCTACGAGCAGTACTTC
CDR3aa: CAISESRQLISYEQYF

abundance: NA
j_gene: TRBJ2-7
d_gene: TRBD2
v_gene: TRBV4-2
CDR3nt: TGTGCCAGCAGCCAAGATTCATCTAGCGGGGGCTACGAGCAGTACTTC
CDR3aa: CASSQDSSSGGYEQYF

abundance: NA
j_gene: TRBJ1-2
d_gene: TRBD1
v_gene: TRBV6-5
CDR3nt: TGTGCCAGCAGTGGAGAGACAGGGATCTATGGCTACACCTTC
CDR3aa: CASSGETGIYGYTF

abundance: NA
j_gene: TRBJ2-3
d_gene: NA
v_gene: TRBV7-9
CDR3nt: TGTTCCAGCAGCTTAGAGCGGATTAGCACAGATACGCAGTATTTT
CDR3aa: CSSSLERISTDTQYF

abundance: NA
j_gene: TRBJ2-2
d_gene: TRBD1
v_gene: TRBV11-2
CDR3nt: TGTGCCAGCAGCTTAGATCGACAGGGGAACACCGGGGAGCTGTTTTTT
CDR3aa: CASSLDRQGNTGELFF

abundance: once
j_gene: TRBJ2-3
d_gene: TRBD1
v_gene: TRBV30
CDR3nt: TGTGCCTGGAGTGTAGGGGGCGCAGATACGCAGTATTTT
CDR3aa: CAWSVGGADTQYF

abundance: few
j_gene: TRBJ1-2
d_gene: NA
v_gene: TRBV19
CDR3nt: TGTGCCAGTGGCTTCGGGAGCATCGACTATGGCTACACCTTC
CDR3aa: CASGFGSIDYGYTF

abundance: NA
j_gene: TRBJ2-3
d_gene: TRBD1
v_gene: TRBV19
CDR3nt: TGTGCCAGTAGTCCTCGGGACAGGGCAACAGATACGCAGTATTTT
CDR3aa: CASSPRDRATDTQYF

abundance: NA
j_gene: TRBJ1-2
d_gene: TRBD1
v_gene: TRBV29-1
CDR3nt: TGCAGCGTAACCCTGGGACAGGGGGCCGACTACACCTTC
CDR3aa: CSVTLGQGADYTF

abundance: NA
j_gene: TRBJ2-5
d_gene: NA
v_gene: TRBV4-1
CDR3nt: TGCGCCAGCAGCCAAGACTTGGGGAGGTGGGAGACCCAGTACTTC
CDR3aa: CASSQDLGRWETQYF

abundance: NA
j_gene: TRBJ2-7
d_gene: TRBD1
v_gene: TRBV5-1
CDR3nt: TGCGCCAGCAGCTTGGGGGGACAGGGGAACGAGCAGTACTTC
CDR3aa: CASSLGGQGNEQYF

abundance: NA
j_gene: TRBJ2-3
d_gene: TRBD2
v_gene: TRBV2
CDR3nt: TGTGCCAGCAGTGAGAGGGCGACTAGCGGGGTTAAAGATACGCAGTATTTT
CDR3aa: CASSERATSGVKDTQYF

abundance: NA
j_gene: TRBJ2-2
d_gene: NA
v_gene: TRBV7-9
CDR3nt: TGTTCCAGCAGCCCGCGCTGGGGGACACCAGCGAACACCGGGGAGCTGTTTTTT
CDR3aa: CSSSPRWGTPANTGELFF

abundance: NA
j_gene: TRBJ1-1
d_gene: NA
v_gene: TRBV27
CDR3nt: TGTGCCAGCAGCCCCCGAAGAGAGGGCACTGAAGCTTTCTTT
CDR3aa: CASSPRREGTEAFF

abundance: NA
j_gene: TRBJ1-3
d_gene: TRBD1
v_gene: TRBV14
CDR3nt: TGTGCCAGCAGCCGACTCCGGGACAGGGACTCTGGAAACACCATATATTTT
CDR3aa: CASSRLRDRDSGNTIYF

abundance: NA
j_gene: TRBJ2-7
d_gene: TRBD2
v_gene: TRBV19
CDR3nt: TGTGCCAGTGAGGGGAGGGGTTCCTACGAGCAGTACTTC
CDR3aa: CASEGRGSYEQYF

abundance: NA
j_gene: TRBJ2-3
d_gene: NA
v_gene: TRBV9
CDR3nt: TGTGCCAGCAGCGCCCTGGCTACAGATACGCAGTATTTT
CDR3aa: CASSALATDTQYF

abundance: NA
j_gene: TRBJ1-5
d_gene: TRBD1
v_gene: TRBV19
CDR3nt: TGTGCCAGTAATGCCCCAGTGACAGGGGAAAACAATCAGCCCCAGCATTTT
CDR3aa: CASNAPVTGENNQPQHF

abundance: NA
j_gene: TRBJ1-1
d_gene: TRBD1
v_gene: TRBV2
CDR3nt: TGTGCCAGCAGCTTAAACAGGGGGATGGGGACTGAAGCTTTCTTT
CDR3aa: CASSLNRGMGTEAFF

abundance: NA
j_gene: TRBJ1-2
d_gene: TRBD1
v_gene: TRBV7-9
CDR3nt: TGTGCCAGCAGCTTAGAAGGGACCGACAGGGGGCCACTTGGCTACACCTTC
CDR3aa: CASSLEGTDRGPLGYTF

abundance: NA
j_gene: TRBJ1-2
d_gene: TRBD1
v_gene: TRBV25-1
CDR3nt: TGTGCCAGCAGCGCCGTGGAGGGGGCGCGTGGCTACACCTTC
CDR3aa: CASSAVEGARGYTF

abundance: NA
j_gene: TRBJ2-5
d_gene: NA
v_gene: TRBV10-3
CDR3nt: TGTGCCACGGGGACTGAAGAGACCCAGTACTTC
CDR3aa: CATGTEETQYF

abundance: once
j_gene: TRBJ2-5
d_gene: NA
v_gene: TRBV7-2
CDR3nt: TGTGCCAGCCGGGGGACCACGTGGACCCAGTACTTC
CDR3aa: CASRGTTWTQYF

abundance: NA
j_gene: TRBJ1-1
d_gene: NA
v_gene: TRBV19
CDR3nt: TGTGCCAGTAATAGCAGGAGGACTGAAGCTTTCTTT
CDR3aa: CASNSRRTEAFF

abundance: NA
j_gene: TRBJ2-7
d_gene: TRBD1
v_gene: TRBV6-1
CDR3nt: TGTGCCAGCAGGGCCCGGCCAGGGGGCGAATACGAGCAGTACTTC
CDR3aa: CASRARPGGEYEQYF

abundance: NA
j_gene: TRBJ2-5
d_gene: TRBD2
v_gene: TRBV10-2
CDR3nt: TGCGCCAGCAAGGGAAGCACTAGCGGGGGACGCCAAGAGACCCAGTACTTC
CDR3aa: CASKGSTSGGRQETQYF

abundance: NA
j_gene: TRBJ2-1
d_gene: TRBD2
v_gene: TRBV29-1
CDR3nt: TGCAGCGCCGGGACTAGTGACTTAGGCGAGCAGTTCTTC
CDR3aa: CSAGTSDLGEQFF

abundance: NA
j_gene: TRBJ1-2
d_gene: NA
v_gene: TRBV19
CDR3nt: TGTGCCAGTACCCGAGTAGGCAGGGAGGACTATGGCTACACCTTC
CDR3aa: CASTRVGREDYGYTF

abundance: NA
j_gene: TRBJ2-7
d_gene: TRBD2
v_gene: TRBV4-1
CDR3nt: TGCGCCAGCAGCCGCGGACTAGCGGGGGGGGAATACGAGCAGTACTTC
CDR3aa: CASSRGLAGGEYEQYF

abundance: NA
j_gene: TRBJ2-1
d_gene: NA
v_gene: TRBV5-1
CDR3nt: TGCGCCAGCAGCTTCTCGTTTGAGGAGCAGTTCTTC
CDR3aa: CASSFSFEEQFF

abundance: NA
j_gene: TRBJ2-2
d_gene: NA
v_gene: TRBV19
CDR3nt: TGTGCCAGTAGTGCCCCCGGGAAAGTGAACACCGGGGAGCTGTTTTTT
CDR3aa: CASSAPGKVNTGELFF

abundance: once
j_gene: TRBJ1-2
d_gene: NA
v_gene: TRBV7-9
CDR3nt: TGTGCCAGCAGCCCGACAGGCGGTACTGGCTACACCTTC
CDR3aa: CASSPTGGTGYTF

abundance: NA
j_gene: TRBJ2-5
d_gene: TRBD2
v_gene: TRBV14
CDR3nt: TGTGCCAGCAGCCAACTAGCGGGGGGGTTTCAAGAGACCCAGTACTTC
CDR3aa: CASSQLAGGFQETQYF

abundance: NA
j_gene: TRBJ1-4
d_gene: NA
v_gene: TRBV7-9
CDR3nt: TGTGCCAGCAGCTTGAAACAGGGAAGTAATGAAAAACTGTTTTTT
CDR3aa: CASSLKQGSNEKLFF

abundance: NA
j_gene: TRBJ1-1
d_gene: TRBD1
v_gene: TRBV7-9
CDR3nt: TGTGCCAGCAGCTTAGGCCCGGGACAGGGCCTCATGAACACTGAAGCTTTCTTT
CDR3aa: CASSLGPGQGLMNTEAFF

abundance: NA
j_gene: TRBJ2-7
d_gene: NA
v_gene: TRBV2
CDR3nt: TGTGCCAGCAGTGACAGCCAGGGGTCCTACGAGCAGTACTTC
CDR3aa: CASSDSQGSYEQYF

abundance: once
j_gene: TRBJ2-2
d_gene: TRBD2
v_gene: TRBV19
CDR3nt: TGTGCCAGTAGTCCTCCCAGGACTAGCACCGGGGAGCTGTTTTTT
CDR3aa: CASSPPRTSTGELFF

abundance: NA
j_gene: TRBJ2-5
d_gene: TRBD2
v_gene: TRBV5-5
CDR3nt: TGTGCCAGCAGCTTGGCGGCGGGGGGTCAAGAGACCCAGTACTTC
CDR3aa: CASSLAAGGQETQYF

abundance: NA
j_gene: TRBJ2-3
d_gene: TRBD2
v_gene: TRBV7-7
CDR3nt: TGTGCCAGCAGCCGACTAGCGGGGGAAACAGATACGCAGTATTTT
CDR3aa: CASSRLAGETDTQYF

abundance: NA
j_gene: TRBJ1-5
d_gene: NA
v_gene: TRBV7-9
CDR3nt: TGTGCCAGCAGCCCGATCGTCTATCCAGGGCAGCCCCAGCATTTT
CDR3aa: CASSPIVYPGQPQHF

abundance: NA
j_gene: TRBJ2-7
d_gene: TRBD1
v_gene: TRBV2
CDR3nt: TGTGCCAGCTTTACAGGGGATCGTAGGATCCCCTACGAGCAGTACTTC
CDR3aa: CASFTGDRRIPYEQYF

abundance: NA
j_gene: TRBJ2-1
d_gene: TRBD1
v_gene: TRBV27
CDR3nt: TGTGCCAGCAGTGAATACCACAGGGGTGGGATCGATGAGCAGTTCTTC
CDR3aa: CASSEYHRGGIDEQFF

abundance: NA
j_gene: TRBJ1-2
d_gene: TRBD1
v_gene: TRBV11-2
CDR3nt: TGTGCCAGCAGCCTGAGGACAGGGTACTATGGCTACACCTTC
CDR3aa: CASSLRTGYYGYTF

abundance: NA
j_gene: TRBJ2-3
d_gene: TRBD2
v_gene: TRBV19
CDR3nt: TGTGCCAGTAGTATTGAGGGAGGGCCCCCCAATACGCAGTATTTT
CDR3aa: CASSIEGGPPNTQYF

abundance: NA
j_gene: TRBJ2-7
d_gene: NA
v_gene: TRBV7-6
CDR3nt: TGTGCCAGCAGCCCCGTGGAGGGGGCGCGGTACGAGCAGTACTTC
CDR3aa: CASSPVEGARYEQYF

abundance: NA
j_gene: TRBJ2-3
d_gene: NA
v_gene: TRBV2
CDR3nt: TGTGCCAGCAGTGCAGGCACAGATACGCAGTATTTT
CDR3aa: CASSAGTDTQYF

abundance: NA
j_gene: TRBJ2-3
d_gene: NA
v_gene: TRBV11-2
CDR3nt: TGTGCCAGCAGCTTAGGGGGGCCAGATACGCAGTATTTT
CDR3aa: CASSLGGPDTQYF

abundance: NA
j_gene: TRBJ2-7
d_gene: NA
v_gene: TRBV7-9
CDR3nt: TGTGCCAGCAGCTCCTTCACTTCGGGGGGCCGAAACGAGCAGTACTTC
CDR3aa: CASSSFTSGGRNEQYF

abundance: NA
j_gene: TRBJ2-5
d_gene: TRBD2
v_gene: TRBV5-1
CDR3nt: TGCGCCAGCAGCTTGGTGGGTAGCGGGGAGGGCCAAGAGACCCAGTACTTC
CDR3aa: CASSLVGSGEGQETQYF

abundance: once
j_gene: TRBJ2-7
d_gene: TRBD1
v_gene: TRBV2
CDR3nt: TGTGCCAGCACACAGGGGGCCCAGGAGCAGTACTTC
CDR3aa: CASTQGAQEQYF